This section outlines one T cell receptor beta chain sequence together with its context. The antigen it recognizes is unknown. Base qualities are not at hand, and no much larger clone is one base apart. The record originates from a study of blood T cells in healthy people across ages (dated by TCRdb to the mid-2010s). As for the study more broadly: Template switching captured roughly one uniquely barcoded TCR beta cDNA molecule per two T cells in model experiments. The study measured age-related changes in TCR beta repertoire diversity using deep sequencing normalized with unique cDNA molecular identifiers. The donors were split into four age groups: young (average about 16 years), middle-aged (39), aged (more than 60) and long-lived (approximately 80). To avoid experimental bias, donors of different ages were distributed randomly across sequencing lanes. Using the same blood draw, the study looked at two additional independent replicas of 1 million unique cDNA reads for two donors, one aged 18 to 29 and the other aged 80 or older.

Libraries were constructed by 5' RACE. A second roughly 7 to 11 cycle PCR used a sample-barcoded 5' primer and a J-beta primer mix. A unique molecular identifier was introduced onto each TCR beta cDNA molecule by a template-switch 5' adaptor carrying 12 random nucleotides. Each sample yielded at least 2.5 million CDR3-containing paired-end reads. The Mint cDNA synthesis kit, primed by a TRBC-specific oligonucleotide, was used to synthesize first-strand cDNA from all RNA. All cDNA was treated with uracil-DNA glycosylase and then went through a first 18-cycle PCR with the universal primers M1SS and BC2_uni_R. The paper's processing steps were these. For normalization, 1 million high-quality reads were randomly selected from each sample, with every read carrying a distinct molecular identifier. Instead of being binned into consensus sequences, reads with shared molecular identifiers were discarded. MiTCR, run with a Q25 quality threshold and the strictest error-elimination algorithm, handled CDR3 identification, clonotype clustering and error correction. A nonparametric unseen species model using Euler transformation provided a lower-bound estimate of total TCR beta diversity. Using fastp trimming at Q25 and MiXCR clonotype assembly, TCRdb reanalyzed the public sequencing data and kept in-frame beta chains. CDR3 protein duplicates are merged, each entry listing the most common genes and DNA. The V and J calls were determined by TCRdb, not by the authors. The table for this sample lists some 1.8 million distinct CDR3 sequences; 35% to 50% of them were counted only once. Of the sample, approximately 22% is held by the ten largest clones.

The donors were some 39 Caucasian individuals from Russia, aged about 6 to 100 years, who were systemically healthy. Around 10 milliliters of peripheral blood were collected from each donor into EDTA-treated Vacutainer tubes. Ficoll-Paque density-gradient centrifugation was used to isolate PBMCs, with at least 6.5 million per sample. Total RNA, at least 5 micrograms per sample, was extracted from PBMCs with Trizol reagent. For every donor, an aliquot of PBMCs went through flow cytometry to measure the percentages of naive CD45RAhigh/CD27high T cells. V is pared back by 0 bases and J by 5 bases, with 11 bases lying between the germline termini. From a lookup of the germline V gene, CDR1 and CDR2 are MNHNS and SASEGT. From cysteine to phenylalanine, the CDR3 is 15 amino acids long. The sequence is cut down to CDR3 DNA, 45 bases in frame from base 1. Broader findings and caveats from the paper: Estimates of total diversity based on one million sequenced T cells were considered lower bounds and underestimates. Observed TCR beta diversity per million T cells fell roughly linearly with age, and a significant reduction was already apparent by age approximately 41. The percentage of naive T cells measured by flow cytometry correlated strongly with observed TCR beta diversity. Bulk unsorted PBMC profiling prevented conclusive comparison of naive and antigen-experienced compartments. Compared with the aged group, the long-lived group had more naive CD4+ T cells, fewer expanded clones and increased TCR diversity, suggesting age selection. Donor CMV infection status was unknown, potentially confounding age-related changes in expanded clonotypes.

The rearranged chain carries TRBV6-1 and TRBJ1-5, with no reliable assignment of the D segment. The sequence was obtained from a human donor in good health. Sequenced material: blood. In nucleotides, the sequence is TGTGCCAGCAGTGAAGCGAGAGGGATGTATCAGCCCCAGCATTTT. Its protein reads: CASSEARGMYQPQHF.